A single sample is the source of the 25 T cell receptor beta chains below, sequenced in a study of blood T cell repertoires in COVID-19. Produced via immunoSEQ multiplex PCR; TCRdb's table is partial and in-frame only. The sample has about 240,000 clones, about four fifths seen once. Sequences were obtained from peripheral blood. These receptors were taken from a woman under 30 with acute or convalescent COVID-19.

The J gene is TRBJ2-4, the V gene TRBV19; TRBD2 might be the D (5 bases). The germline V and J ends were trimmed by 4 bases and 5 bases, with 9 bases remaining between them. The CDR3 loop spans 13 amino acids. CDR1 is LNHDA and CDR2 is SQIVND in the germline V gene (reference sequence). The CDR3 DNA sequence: TGTGCCAGTAGTAGACGGGAAGAAAACATTCAGTACTTC. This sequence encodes CASSRREENIQYF.

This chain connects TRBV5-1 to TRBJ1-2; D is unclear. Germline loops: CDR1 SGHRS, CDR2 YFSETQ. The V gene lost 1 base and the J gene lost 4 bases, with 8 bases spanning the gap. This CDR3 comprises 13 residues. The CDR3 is CASSLQASYGYTF. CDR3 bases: TGCGCCAGCAGCTTGCAGGCAAGCTATGGCTACACCTTC.

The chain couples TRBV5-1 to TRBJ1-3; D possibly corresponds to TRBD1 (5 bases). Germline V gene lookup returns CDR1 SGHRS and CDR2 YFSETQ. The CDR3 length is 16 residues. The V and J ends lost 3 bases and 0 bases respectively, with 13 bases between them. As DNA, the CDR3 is TGCGCCAGCAGCTCGCGCGGGGGATTCTCTGGAAACACCATATATTTT. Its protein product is CASSSRGGFSGNTIYF.

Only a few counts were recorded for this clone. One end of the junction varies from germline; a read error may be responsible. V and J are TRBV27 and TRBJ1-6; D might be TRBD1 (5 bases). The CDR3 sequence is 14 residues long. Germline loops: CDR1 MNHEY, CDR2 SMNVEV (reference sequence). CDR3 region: CATSLSQANSPLHF. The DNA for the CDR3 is TGTGCCACCAGTTTATCACAGGCTAATTCACCCCTCCACTTT.

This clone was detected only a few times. This CDR3 is CASSPRGDRGYGYTF. The CDR3 DNA follows: TGTGCCAGCAGCCCGCGAGGGGACAGGGGTTATGGCTACACCTTC. This chain connects TRBV3-1 (or the pseudogene TRBV3-2) to TRBJ1-2, with TRBD1 matching over 10 bases. Germline V CDR1 and CDR2: LGHDT, YNNKEL (reference sequence). V gave up 4 bases and J gave up 5 bases; unmatched junction bases: 7. CDR3 length: 15 residues.

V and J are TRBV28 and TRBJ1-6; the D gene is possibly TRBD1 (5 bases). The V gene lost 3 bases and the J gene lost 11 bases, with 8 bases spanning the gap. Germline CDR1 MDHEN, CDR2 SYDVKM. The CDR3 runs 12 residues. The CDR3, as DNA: TGTGCCAGCAGTTTTGGGGGGGCACCCCTCCACTTT. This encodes CASSFGGAPLHF.

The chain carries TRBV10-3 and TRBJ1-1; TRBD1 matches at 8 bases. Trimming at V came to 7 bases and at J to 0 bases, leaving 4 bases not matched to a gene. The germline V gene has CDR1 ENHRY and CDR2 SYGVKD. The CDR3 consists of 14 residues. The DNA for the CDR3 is TGTGCCATCACAAAGACAGGGGTGAACACTGAAGCTTTCTTT. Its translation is CAITKTGVNTEAFF.

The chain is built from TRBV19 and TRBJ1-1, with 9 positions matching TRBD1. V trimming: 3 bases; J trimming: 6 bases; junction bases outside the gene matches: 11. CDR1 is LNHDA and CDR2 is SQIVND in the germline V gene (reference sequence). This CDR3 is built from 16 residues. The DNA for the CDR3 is TGTGCCAGTAGTATCGAGGAATACAGGGGGCTTCCTGAAGCTTTCTTT. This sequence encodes CASSIEEYRGLPEAFF.

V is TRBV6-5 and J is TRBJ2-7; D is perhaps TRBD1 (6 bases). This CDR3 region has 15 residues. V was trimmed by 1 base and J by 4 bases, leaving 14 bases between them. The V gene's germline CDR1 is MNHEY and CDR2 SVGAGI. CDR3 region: CASSYLGGVGYEQYF. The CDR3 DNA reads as TGTGCCAGCAGTTACTTAGGGGGAGTGGGGTACGAGCAGTACTTC.

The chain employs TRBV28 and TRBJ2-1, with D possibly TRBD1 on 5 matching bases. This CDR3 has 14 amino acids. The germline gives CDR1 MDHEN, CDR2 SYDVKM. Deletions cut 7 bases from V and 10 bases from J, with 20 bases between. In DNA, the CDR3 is TGTGCCAGCACCTTGACAGCCCCCAATTGGGAGCAGTTCTTC. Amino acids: CASTLTAPNWEQFF.

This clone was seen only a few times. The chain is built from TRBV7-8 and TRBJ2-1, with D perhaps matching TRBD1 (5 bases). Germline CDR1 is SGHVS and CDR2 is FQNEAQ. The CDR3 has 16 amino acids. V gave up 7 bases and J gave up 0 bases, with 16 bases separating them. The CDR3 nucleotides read TGTGCCAGCAATCTAGAGCAGGGATTCTCCTACAATGAGCAGTTCTTC. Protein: CASNLEQGFSYNEQFF.

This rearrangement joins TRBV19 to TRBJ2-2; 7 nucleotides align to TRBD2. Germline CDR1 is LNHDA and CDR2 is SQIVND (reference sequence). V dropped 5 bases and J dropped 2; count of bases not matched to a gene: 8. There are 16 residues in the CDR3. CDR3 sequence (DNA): TGTGCCAGTAGTCCTTGGCGGGAGCGTAACACCGGGGAGCTGTTTTTT. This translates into CASSPWRERNTGELFF. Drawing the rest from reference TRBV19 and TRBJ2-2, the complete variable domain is DGGITQSPKYLFRKEGQNVTLSCEQNLNHDAMYWYRQDPGQGLRLIYYSQIVNDFQKGDIAEGYSVSREKKESFPLTVTSAQKNPTAFYLCASSPWRERNTGELFFGEGSRLTVL.

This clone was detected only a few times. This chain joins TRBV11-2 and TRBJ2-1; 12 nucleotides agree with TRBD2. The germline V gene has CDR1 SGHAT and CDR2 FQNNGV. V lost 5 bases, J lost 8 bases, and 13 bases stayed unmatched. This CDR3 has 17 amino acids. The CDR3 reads CASSPRLAGVPSDEQFF. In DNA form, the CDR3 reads TGTGCCAGCAGCCCAAGACTAGCGGGAGTGCCATCCGATGAGCAGTTCTTC.

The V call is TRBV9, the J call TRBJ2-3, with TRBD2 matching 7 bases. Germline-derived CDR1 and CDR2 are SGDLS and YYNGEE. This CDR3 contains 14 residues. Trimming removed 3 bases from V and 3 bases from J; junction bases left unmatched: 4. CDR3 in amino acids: CASSGGSGTDTQYF. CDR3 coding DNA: TGTGCCAGCAGCGGCGGGAGCGGTACAGATACGCAGTATTTT.

The CDR3 loop reads CASSFPAYEQYF. The CDR3 nucleotides read TGTGCCAGCAGCTTCCCCGCCTACGAGCAGTACTTC. The chain has TRBV7-2 and TRBJ2-7, with D uncertain. The ends were cut back, 3 bases at V and 2 bases at J, with 5 bases in the middle. CDR1 SGHTA and CDR2 FQGNSA come from the germline V gene. The CDR3 spans 12 residues.

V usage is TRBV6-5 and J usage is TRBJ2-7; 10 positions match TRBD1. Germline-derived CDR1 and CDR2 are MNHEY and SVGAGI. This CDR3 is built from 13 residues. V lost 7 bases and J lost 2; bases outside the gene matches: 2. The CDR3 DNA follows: TGTGCCAGCATGGGGACAGGGGCCTACGAGCAGTACTTC. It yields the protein CASMGTGAYEQYF.

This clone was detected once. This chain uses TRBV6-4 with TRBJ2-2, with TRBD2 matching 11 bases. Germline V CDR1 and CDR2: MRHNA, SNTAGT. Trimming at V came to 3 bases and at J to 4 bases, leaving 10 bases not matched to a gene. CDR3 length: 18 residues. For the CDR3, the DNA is TGTGCCAGCAGTGAAGTAGCGGGAGGGCCGTTTGGCACCGGGGAGCTGTTTTTT. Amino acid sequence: CASSEVAGGPFGTGELFF.

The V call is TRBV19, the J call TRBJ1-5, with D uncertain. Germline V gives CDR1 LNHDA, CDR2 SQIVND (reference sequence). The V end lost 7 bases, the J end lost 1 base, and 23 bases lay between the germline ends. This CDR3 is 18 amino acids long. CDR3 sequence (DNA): TGTGCCAGTACCGCCTCCATTCCCACAGAGGGAAGCAATCAGCCCCAGCATTTT. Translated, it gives CASTASIPTEGSNQPQHF. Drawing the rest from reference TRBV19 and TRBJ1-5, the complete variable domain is DGGITQSPKYLFRKEGQNVTLSCEQNLNHDAMYWYRQDPGQGLRLIYYSQIVNDFQKGDIAEGYSVSREKKESFPLTVTSAQKNPTAFYLCASTASIPTEGSNQPQHFGDGTRLSIL.

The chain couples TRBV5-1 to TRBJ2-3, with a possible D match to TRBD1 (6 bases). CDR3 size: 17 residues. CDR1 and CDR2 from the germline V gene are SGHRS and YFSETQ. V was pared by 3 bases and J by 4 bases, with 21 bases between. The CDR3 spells CASSSKKQGIGPDTQYF. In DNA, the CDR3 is TGCGCCAGCAGCTCTAAAAAACAGGGTATCGGCCCAGATACGCAGTATTTT.

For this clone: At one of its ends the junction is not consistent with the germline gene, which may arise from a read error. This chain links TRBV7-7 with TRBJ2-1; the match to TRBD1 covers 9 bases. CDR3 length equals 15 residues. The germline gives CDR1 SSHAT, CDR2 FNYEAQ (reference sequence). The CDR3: CASSFGTGNDNEQFF. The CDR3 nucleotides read TGTGCTAGCAGCTTTGGGACAGGGAATGACAATGAGCAGTTCTTC. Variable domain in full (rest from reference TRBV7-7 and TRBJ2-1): GAGVSQSPRYKVTKRGQDVTLRCDPISSHATLYWYQQALGQGPEFLTYFNYEAQPDKSGLPSDRFSAERPEGSISTLTIQRTEQRDSAMYRCASSFGTGNDNEQFFGPGTRLTVL.

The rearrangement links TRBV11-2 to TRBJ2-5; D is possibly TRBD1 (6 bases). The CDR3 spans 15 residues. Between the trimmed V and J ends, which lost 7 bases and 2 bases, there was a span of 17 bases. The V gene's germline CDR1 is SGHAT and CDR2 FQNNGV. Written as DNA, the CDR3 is TGTGCCAGCATCAGACACAGGGCCAGGCAAGAGACCCAGTACTTC. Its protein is CASIRHRARQETQYF.

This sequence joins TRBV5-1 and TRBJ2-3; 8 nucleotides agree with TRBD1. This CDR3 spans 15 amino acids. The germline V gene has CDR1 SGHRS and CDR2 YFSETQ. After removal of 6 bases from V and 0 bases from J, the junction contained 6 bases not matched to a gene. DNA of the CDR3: TGCGCCAGCATGACAGGGGACACTAGCACAGATACGCAGTATTTT. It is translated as CASMTGDTSTDTQYF.

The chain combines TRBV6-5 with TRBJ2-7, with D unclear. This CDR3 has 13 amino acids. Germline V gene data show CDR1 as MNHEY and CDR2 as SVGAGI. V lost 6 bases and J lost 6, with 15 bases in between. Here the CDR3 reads CASSHPITGEQYF. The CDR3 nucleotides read TGTGCCAGCAGCCACCCGATTACCGGCGAGCAGTACTTC.

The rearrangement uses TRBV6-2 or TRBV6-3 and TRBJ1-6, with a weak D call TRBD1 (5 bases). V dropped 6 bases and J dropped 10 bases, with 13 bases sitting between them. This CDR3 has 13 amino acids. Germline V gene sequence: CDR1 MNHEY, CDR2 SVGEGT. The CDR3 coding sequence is TGTGCCAGCAGCCTTCTTAGGGGATCACCCCTCCACTTT. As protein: CASSLLRGSPLHF.

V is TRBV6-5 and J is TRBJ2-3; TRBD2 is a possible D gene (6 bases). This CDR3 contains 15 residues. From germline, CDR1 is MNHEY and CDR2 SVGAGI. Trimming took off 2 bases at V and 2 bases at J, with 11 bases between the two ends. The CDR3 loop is CASSYEGLLTDTQYF. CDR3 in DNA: TGTGCCAGCAGTTACGAGGGACTTCTCACAGATACGCAGTATTTT.